The TCR beta chain under discussion was sequenced for a study of control samples from healthy donors and cancer patients. Data came from immunoSEQ multiplex PCR; TCRdb stores just in-frame clones and leaves some out. The repertoire includes about 48,000 clones, roughly 93% of them detected once, and 23% sits in the top ten. Trimming shortened V by 3 bases and J by 4 bases, and 13 bases separated the two germline ends. The CDR3 is 14 residues long. CDR1 is SGHNT, CDR2 YYREEE, per germline (reference sequence). The source is a woman aged 45-65 years with head and neck cancer. The chain uses TRBV5-4 and TRBJ1-2; D is ambiguous. The specimen sequenced was PBMCs. CDR3 protein: CASSSQGMGYGYTF. The CDR3 nucleotides are TGTGCCAGCAGCTCCCAAGGCATGGGCTATGGCTACACCTTC. Filled out from reference TRBV5-4 and TRBJ1-2, the complete variable domain reads ETGVTQSPTHLIKTRGQQVTLRCSSQSGHNTVSWYQQALGQGPQFIFQYYREEENGRGNFPPRFSGLQFPNYSSELNVNALELDDSALYLCASSSQGMGYGYTFGSGTRLTVV.